The 13 T cell receptor beta chains listed next were all sequenced from one sample in a study of T cell changes during pregnancy in multiple sclerosis (dated by TCRdb to between 2017 and 2020). The method behind the library was the immunoSEQ multiplex PCR assay. The table was pulled from immuneACCESS by TCRdb, which kept in-frame rearrangements only. Such tables lose some clones; where checked, under half of the loss comes from unresolved V genes, and the rest has no known cause. This sample comprises more than 55,000 clones, roughly 87% of them detected only once. 5.5% to 8% of the sample belongs to the ten largest clones. The source material was peripheral blood, sampled in the third trimester of pregnancy. The receptors were gathered from a female donor in good health, enrolled as a control in a pregnancy study.

V is TRBV11-2 and J is TRBJ1-6; D call uncertain. Germline CDR1 is SGHAT and CDR2 is FQNNGV. V lost 3 bases, J lost 6 bases, and 15 bases lay in between. The CDR3 length is 16 residues. CDR3 bases: TGTGCCAGCAGCTTTGGCAGCCCGGCGGTTAATTCACCCCTCCACTTT. It specifies CASSFGSPAVNSPLHF.

The chain has TRBV7-9 and TRBJ2-5, with 8 bases aligning to TRBD2. This CDR3 contains 15 residues. Looked up from germline, CDR1 is SEHNR and CDR2 is FQNEAQ (reference sequence). Trimming cost V 3 bases and J 9 bases; bases outside gene matches: 12. The CDR3 region is CASSFLPGTSGPQYF. Written as DNA, the CDR3 is TGTGCCAGCAGCTTTCTCCCCGGGACTAGTGGCCCCCAGTACTTC.

CDR3 sequence: CASSLVVDTQYF. The DNA for the CDR3 is TGTGCCAGCAGCCTCGTAGTGGATACGCAGTATTTT. V usage is TRBV4-2 and J usage is TRBJ2-3; D uncertain. V lost 4 bases and J 6 bases, leaving 8 bases between the germline ends. The germline gives CDR1 LGHNA, CDR2 YNFKEQ. The CDR3 extends over 12 amino acids.

The V gene is TRBV6-5, the J gene TRBJ2-1; 9 bases are shared with TRBD2. Per the germline V gene, CDR1 is MNHEY and CDR2 is SVGAGI. J gave up 7 bases and V 6 bases, and 10 bases lay outside the gene matches. The CDR3 is made up of 15 amino acids. The CDR3 sequence: CASSLLAGGPNEQFF. The CDR3 DNA is TGTGCCAGCAGCCTTTTGGCGGGAGGGCCGAATGAGCAGTTCTTC.

This clone was seen only once. The chain couples TRBV15 to TRBJ2-3; 9 nucleotides line up with TRBD1. Unmatched junction bases numbered 4, after V lost 1 base and J lost 2 bases. This CDR3 has 16 amino acids. CDR1 and CDR2 from the germline V gene are LNHNV and YYDKDF (reference sequence). The CDR3 DNA sequence: TGTGCCACCAGCAGAGGGGGACAGGGACACACAGATACGCAGTATTTT. Amino acid sequence: CATSRGGQGHTDTQYF.

The chain uses TRBV7-9 and TRBJ1-2; 8 positions match TRBD1. After removal of 6 bases from V and 4 bases from J, the junction contained 7 bases not matched to a gene. This CDR3 is 14 amino acids long. The germline gives CDR1 SEHNR, CDR2 FQNEAQ (reference sequence). The CDR3 nucleotides read TGTGCCAGCAGACCGCAGGGGGCAGGCTATGGCTACACCTTC. Protein sequence: CASRPQGAGYGYTF. Full variable domain (rest looked up from reference TRBV7-9 and TRBJ1-2): DTGVSQNPRHKITKRGQNVTFRCDPISEHNRLYWYRQTLGQGPEFLTYFQNEAQLEKSRLLSDRFSAERPKGSFSTLEIQRTEQGDSAMYLCASRPQGAGYGYTFGSGTRLTVV.

This sequence joins TRBV14 and TRBJ2-1, with TRBD2 matching over 7 bases. The CDR3 consists of 15 residues. V lost 2 bases and J lost 5; bases outside the gene matches: 6. Germline CDR1 reads SGHDN; CDR2 reads FVKESK. CDR3 amino acids: CASSQRLAANNEQFF. The CDR3 DNA reads as TGTGCCAGCAGCCAACGGCTAGCGGCAAACAATGAGCAGTTCTTC.

The V gene is TRBV6-5, the J gene TRBJ1-6; 7 positions agree with TRBD1. V was pared by 4 bases and J by 5 bases, with 2 bases of the junction left unmatched. Germline V lookup: CDR1 MNHEY, CDR2 SVGAGI. This CDR3 has 14 residues. The CDR3 loop is CASSSGTDNSPLHF. For the CDR3, the DNA is TGTGCCAGCAGTTCCGGGACAGATAATTCACCCCTCCACTTT.

The gene calls are TRBV18 and TRBJ2-1, with 8 bases aligning to TRBD2. Losses at the gene ends were 3 bases for V and 2 bases for J; bases not matched to a gene: 3. The CDR3 covers 15 residues. Germline values: CDR1 KGHSH, CDR2 LQKENI. This CDR3 is CASSPVSGAYNEQFF. The CDR3 DNA sequence: TGTGCCAGCTCACCCGTTAGCGGGGCCTACAATGAGCAGTTCTTC.

This clone came up once. The chain recombines TRBV7-2 with TRBJ2-7; D unclear. The CDR3 spans 12 residues. V was cut by 5 bases and J by 5 bases, with 10 bases left in between. Germline values: CDR1 SGHTA, CDR2 FQGNSA. DNA of the CDR3: TGTGCCAGCAGCCCCTCCGCGCACGAGCAGTACTTC. Encoded protein: CASSPSAHEQYF.

In its sample, this clone was seen once. The rearrangement joins TRBV29-1 to TRBJ2-7; 9 bases are a match to TRBD1. Germline CDR1 reads SQVTM; CDR2 reads ANQGSEA. The CDR3 runs 16 residues. The V and J ends lost 0 bases and 3 bases, in that order; junction bases with no gene match: 9. The CDR3 region has the DNA TGCAGCGTTGAAGATGCTGGACAGGGGTCAGTCTACGAGCAGTACTTC. Residues: CSVEDAGQGSVYEQYF.

This chain joins TRBV5-5 and TRBJ1-1, with D hard to call. Trimming took 0 bases from V and 2 from J, leaving 11 bases between them. Germline-derived CDR1 and CDR2 are SGHKS and YYEKEE (reference sequence). The CDR3 extends over 15 amino acids. The CDR3 DNA reads as TGTGCCAGCAGCTTGGAAACAGCAACAAACACTGAAGCTTTCTTT. It translates to CASSLETATNTEAFF.

This clone showed up just once. The J gene is TRBJ1-1, the V gene TRBV14; D perhaps matches TRBD1 (5 bases). Germline V gene lookup returns CDR1 SGHDN and CDR2 FVKESK. V gave up 4 bases and J gave up 0 bases, with 12 bases separating them. The CDR3 loop spans 15 amino acids. The CDR3 region has the DNA TGTGCCAGCAGCCTTCGGGGGGGTCTGAACACTGAAGCTTTCTTT. Residues: CASSLRGGLNTEAFF.